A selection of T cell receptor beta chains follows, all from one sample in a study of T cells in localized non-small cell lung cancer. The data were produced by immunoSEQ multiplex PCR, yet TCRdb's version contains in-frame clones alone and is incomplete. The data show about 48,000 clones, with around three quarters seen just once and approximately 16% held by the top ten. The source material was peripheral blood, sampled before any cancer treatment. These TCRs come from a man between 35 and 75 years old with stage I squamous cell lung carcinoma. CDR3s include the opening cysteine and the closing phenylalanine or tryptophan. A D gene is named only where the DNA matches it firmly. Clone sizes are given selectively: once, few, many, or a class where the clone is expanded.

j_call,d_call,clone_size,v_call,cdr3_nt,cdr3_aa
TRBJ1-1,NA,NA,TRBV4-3,TGCGCCAGCAGCCAAGAGCTTGGGTATACCGTCACCGAAGCTTTCTTT,CASSQELGYTVTEAFF
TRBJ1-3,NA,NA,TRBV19,TGTGCCAGCAAATCAGTAGGGGTCGACAGCTCTGGAAACACCATATATTTT,CASKSVGVDSSGNTIYF
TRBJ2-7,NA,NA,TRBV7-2,TGTGCCAGCAGCTTAGCTTCAGGGCAGAACGAGCAGTACTTC,CASSLASGQNEQYF
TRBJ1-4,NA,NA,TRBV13,TGTGCCAGCAGGCCGTCAGGGGCGGGTGAAAAACTGTTTTTT,CASRPSGAGEKLFF
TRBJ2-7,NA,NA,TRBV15,TGTGCCACCAGCGTCCTACAGTCTTCCTACGAGCAGTACTTC,CATSVLQSSYEQYF
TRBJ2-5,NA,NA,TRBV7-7,TGTGCTAGCAGCTTATCGAACGGGCCCGAGACCCAGTACTTC,CASSLSNGPETQYF
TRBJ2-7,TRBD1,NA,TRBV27,TGTGCCAGCCGTACAGGGGGCGGCGAGCAGTACTTC,CASRTGGGEQYF
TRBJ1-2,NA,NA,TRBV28,TGTGCCAGCAGTTTAGCGGAGAGGTTAACCCACTATGGCTACACCTTC,CASSLAERLTHYGYTF
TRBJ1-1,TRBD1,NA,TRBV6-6,TGTGCCAGCAGACCGGGACAGTTGAACACTGAAGCTTTCTTT,CASRPGQLNTEAFF
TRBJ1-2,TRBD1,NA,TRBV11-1,TGTGCCAGCAGCCCTCGACAGGGGGCGTTGAATGGCTACACCTTC,CASSPRQGALNGYTF
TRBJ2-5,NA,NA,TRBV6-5,TGTGCCAGCAGTCCTGCCTCAGAGACCCAGTACTTC,CASSPASETQYF
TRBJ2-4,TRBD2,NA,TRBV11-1,TGTGCCAGCAGCTCTTCGGGAGGAGGTGACATTCAGTACTTC,CASSSSGGGDIQYF
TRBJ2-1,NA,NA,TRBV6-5,TGTGCCAGCAGTTACGGACTGATCTACAATGAGCAGTTCTTC,CASSYGLIYNEQFF
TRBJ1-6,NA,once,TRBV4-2,TGTGCCAGCAGCTTGGCGGGATCGAATTCACCCCTCCACTTT,CASSLAGSNSPLHF
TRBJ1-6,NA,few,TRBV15,TGTGCCACCAGCAGAGATGACCGGGGACCCCTCCACTTT,CATSRDDRGPLHF
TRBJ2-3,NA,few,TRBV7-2,TGTGCCAGCAGCCGCTTGGGCACAGATACGCAGTATTTT,CASSRLGTDTQYF
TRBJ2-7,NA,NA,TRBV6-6,TGTGCCAGCAGTTACCAGGGATCCTACGAGCAGTACTTC,CASSYQGSYEQYF
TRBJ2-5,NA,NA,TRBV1,TGCGCCAGCACCTATAGCGGGGACCCCCGTGAGACCCAGTACTTC,CASTYSGDPRETQYF
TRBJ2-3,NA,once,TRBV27,TGTGCCAGCAGTTTAGTTGGGGCCTCCAACACAGATACGCAGTATTTT,CASSLVGASNTDTQYF
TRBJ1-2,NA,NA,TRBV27,TGTGCCAGCAGTTTACTAGATGGGGTAAAGAAGGGCGGCTACACCTTC,CASSLLDGVKKGGYTF
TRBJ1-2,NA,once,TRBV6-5,TGTGCCAGCAGCGACAACACCAGAACCGCCTATGGCTACACCTTC,CASSDNTRTAYGYTF
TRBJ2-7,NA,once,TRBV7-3,TGTGCCAGCAGCGCAGGGGCAGGCCGTTCCTACGAGCAGTACTTC,CASSAGAGRSYEQYF
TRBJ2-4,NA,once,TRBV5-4,TGTGCCAGCAGCTTGATAGGAATAAGTATTCAGTACTTC,CASSLIGISIQYF
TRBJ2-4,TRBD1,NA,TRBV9,TGTGCCAGCAGCAGGGACAGCACCAAAAACATTCAGTACTTC,CASSRDSTKNIQYF
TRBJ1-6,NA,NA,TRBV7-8,TGTGCCAGCAGCTTAGTAACGGTCGGGGTGCTAGGATCACCCCTCCACTTT,CASSLVTVGVLGSPLHF
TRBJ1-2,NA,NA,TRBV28,TGTGCCAGCAGGGGACCCGCTAAACTCCCCTATGGCTACACCTTC,CASRGPAKLPYGYTF
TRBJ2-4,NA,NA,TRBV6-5,TGTGCCAGCGGGGGGGGACAGGCCAAAAACATTCAGTACTTC,CASGGGQAKNIQYF
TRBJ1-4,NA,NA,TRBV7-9,TGTGCCAGCAGCTTCAATAATGAAAAACTGTTTTTT,CASSFNNEKLFF
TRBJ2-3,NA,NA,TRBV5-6,TGTGCCAGCAGCTTGGAAGCGGTCCCCACAGATACGCAGTATTTT,CASSLEAVPTDTQYF
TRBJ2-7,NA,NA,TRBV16,TGTGCCAGCAGCCTGGGCAGCCTCGGCGAGCAGTACTTC,CASSLGSLGEQYF
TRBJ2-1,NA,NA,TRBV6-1,TGTGCCAGCAGTCCTTACCCAACGGGGGCGTATGAGCAGTTCTTC,CASSPYPTGAYEQFF